These 8 T cell receptor beta chains came from one sample sequenced in a study of regulatory T cells in long-lasting Graves disease. To make TCR beta libraries, researchers used iRepertoire HTBI primers and Arm-PCR of CDR3 regions. Using its own MiXCR run on the multiplex PCR reads, TCRdb lists one record per CDR3 protein. The repertoire consists of 350,000 to 500,000 distinct CDR3 sequences, with about 16% occurring once and the leading ten covering around a tenth. Stated time point: newly diagnosed GD, antithyroid drugs for less than 3 months. PBMCs provided the RNA from which the TCR library was made. Separately, the same data were catalogued under a study of T cells in Graves' hyperthyroidism and ophthalmopathy.

This material consisted of peripheral blood mononuclear cells (PBMCs), taken at new diagnosis, from a patient treated with antithyroid drugs. These receptors were collected from a woman aged 25 to 39 with Graves disease.

With regard to this clonotype: This clone may be a read error of a much larger clone one base away. This sequence joins TRBV6-6 and TRBJ2-1; D not certain. The CDR3 consists of 17 residues. Germline assignment: CDR1 MNHNY and CDR2 SVGAGI (reference sequence). The CDR3 bases are TGTGTCAGCAGTTACTCGAGACTCCGGAGCTCCTACAATGAGCAGTTCTTC. It encodes CVSSYSRLRSSYNEQFF.

This clonotype showed up many times. The chain carries TRBV7-2 and TRBJ2-1; 7 bases map to TRBD1. V lost 3 bases, J lost 9 bases, and 5 bases stayed unmatched. This CDR3 comprises 13 residues. Germline V lookup: CDR1 SGHTA, CDR2 FQGNSA. CDR3 sequence: CASSLTGKGEQFF. CDR3 coding DNA: TGTGCCAGCAGCTTGACAGGGAAGGGTGAGCAGTTCTTC.

This clonotype was seen ten or more times. This sequence joins TRBV7-3 and TRBJ2-1, with TRBD2 matching over 13 bases. V dropped 5 bases and J dropped 0; count of bases not matched to a gene: 10. The CDR3 loop spans 19 amino acids. Germline CDR1 SGHTA, CDR2 FQGTGA. For the CDR3, the DNA is TGTGCCAGCAGCCCCCGAGGGACTAGCGGGACGAGCTCCTACAATGAGCAGTTCTTC. It encodes CASSPRGTSGTSSYNEQFF.

CDR3 amino acids: CASNDRGYQPQHF. CDR3 nucleotides: TGTGCCAGTAATGACAGGGGATATCAGCCCCAGCATTTT. This sequence joins TRBV19 and TRBJ1-5; 8 positions match TRBD1. With 7 bases clipped from V and 5 bases from J, the junction kept 4 bases outside the gene matches. The CDR3 is 13 amino acids. The V gene's germline CDR1 is LNHDA and CDR2 SQIVND (reference sequence).

This chain joins TRBV7-3 and TRBJ2-3; 8 positions agree with TRBD2. V was clipped by 6 bases and J by 1 base; unmatched bases: 3. This CDR3 comprises 14 residues. Germline CDR1 SGHTA, CDR2 FQGTGA. CDR3 loop: CASRNSGGTDTQYF. CDR3 DNA: TGTGCCAGCAGGAATAGCGGGGGCACAGATACGCAGTATTTT. The full variable domain, with the rest looked up from reference TRBV7-3 and TRBJ2-3, is GAGVSQTPSNKVTEKGKYVELRCDPISGHTALYWYRQSLGQGPEFLIYFQGTGAADDSGLPNDRFFAVRPEGSVSTLKIQRTERGDSAVYLCASRNSGGTDTQYFGPGTRLTVL.

In nucleotides, the CDR3 is TGTGCCAGCAGCGTGGTAGAGGGGTCCCCCTACGAGCAGTACTTC. Translated: CASSVVEGSPYEQYF. This chain connects TRBV7-9 to TRBJ2-7; D tentatively reads TRBD1 or TRBD2 (5 bases each). V lost 5 bases and J lost 2, with 16 bases in between. CDR3 size: 15 residues. Looked up from germline, CDR1 is SEHNR and CDR2 is FQNEAQ (reference sequence).

This chain joins TRBV11-3 and TRBJ2-1; D is possibly TRBD2 (5 bases). Germline assignment: CDR1 SGHNT and CDR2 YENEEA. The CDR3 has 12 residues. Deletions cut 4 bases from V and 13 bases from J, with 14 bases between. CDR3 bases: TGTGCCAGCAGCTCCCACGGGGTAGCACAGTTCTTC. Its protein is CASSSHGVAQFF.

This clonotype was seen many times. The V and J genes are TRBV18 and TRBJ1-5; D gene uncertain. V was clipped by 2 bases and J by 1 base, with 12 bases between them. The CDR3 consists of 16 residues. CDR1 is KGHSH, CDR2 LQKENI, per germline. The CDR3 protein is CASSPTDKRSNQPQHF. In DNA, the CDR3 is TGTGCCAGCTCACCAACTGACAAGAGGAGCAATCAGCCCCAGCATTTT.